The 17 T cell receptor beta chains in this list originate from one sample, sequenced in a study of CD8+ T cells in alopecia areata. It was cDNA, reverse transcribed from extracted RNA, that served as the sequencing template. TCRdb keeps only in-frame clones here, not all; method: immunoSEQ multiplex PCR. The table has some 100,000 clones, roughly two fifths seen once. What was sequenced was CD4+ T cells sorted from blood. The receptors come from a human donor with alopecia areata.

The chain has TRBV4-1 and TRBJ2-6, with a tentative D call TRBD1 (6 bases). With 0 bases removed from V and 1 base from J, the gap between germline ends came to 10 bases. The CDR3 extends over 17 amino acids. CDR1 and CDR2 (germline): MGHRA, YSYEKL. CDR3 in amino acids: CASSQDHRGSGANVLTF. The DNA for the CDR3 is TGCGCCAGCAGCCAAGACCATAGGGGGTCTGGGGCCAACGTCCTGACTTTC.

The CDR3 region has the DNA TGCGCCAGCAGTGGGGACTTAGCCATTCAGGAGACCCAGTACTTC. It translates to CASSGDLAIQETQYF. V gene TRBV5-1 combines with J gene TRBJ2-5; the D gene is possibly TRBD2 (6 bases). This CDR3 has 15 residues. The germline gives CDR1 SGHRS, CDR2 YFSETQ. Trimming shortened V by 5 bases and J by 5 bases, and 19 bases separated the two germline ends.

CDR3 loop: CASSFNRETQYF. Here the CDR3 DNA reads TGCGCCAGCAGCTTTAACAGGGAGACCCAGTACTTC. V and J are TRBV5-1 and TRBJ2-5, with D perhaps TRBD1 (5 bases). CDR1 SGHRS and CDR2 YFSETQ come from the germline V gene. V lost 2 bases and J 5 bases, leaving 7 bases between the germline ends. This CDR3 has 12 residues.

The chain links TRBV29-1 to TRBJ2-1; 8 bases agree with TRBD2. The CDR3 is 15 amino acids. Germline loops: CDR1 SQVTM, CDR2 ANQGSEA. V trimming: 3 bases; J trimming: 0 bases; junction bases outside the gene matches: 4. CDR3 region: CSVESGRGSYNEQFF. The CDR3 DNA reads TGCAGCGTTGAGAGCGGGAGAGGCTCCTACAATGAGCAGTTCTTC.

This clone was seen only a few times. The chain couples TRBV29-1 to TRBJ2-6; 7 positions match TRBD1. CDR3 size: 14 residues. V lost 5 bases and J lost 1; bases outside the gene matches: 2. The germline CDR1 and CDR2 sequences are SQVTM and ANQGSEA. The CDR3 DNA follows: TGCAGCGTTACACAGGGGTCTGGGGCCAACGTCCTGACTTTC. It translates to CSVTQGSGANVLTF.

This clone was recorded a few times. The chain uses TRBV7-2 and TRBJ2-1, with TRBD1 identical over 7 bases. Trimming at V came to 5 bases and at J to 6 bases, leaving 4 bases not matched to a gene. The germline gives CDR1 SGHTA, CDR2 FQGNSA. The CDR3 spans 13 residues. The CDR3 spells CASSRDRVNEQFF. CDR3 nucleotides: TGTGCCAGCAGCAGAGACAGGGTCAATGAGCAGTTCTTC.

This clone was counted only a few times. The chain joins TRBV29-1 to TRBJ2-1; the D gene is possibly TRBD1 (5 bases). Germline lookup yields CDR1 SQVTM and CDR2 ANQGSEA. This CDR3 is built from 14 residues. V was trimmed by 7 bases and J by 0 bases, leaving 13 bases between them. This chain's CDR3 is CSAQDSISYNEQFF. The DNA for the CDR3 is TGCAGCGCTCAAGACAGCATCTCCTACAATGAGCAGTTCTTC.

This clone was detected only a few times. At one boundary the junction diverges from the germline segment, which might be a read error. V usage is TRBV29-1 and J usage is TRBJ2-3; TRBD2 aligns across 7 bases. Germline V gene data show CDR1 as SQVTM and CDR2 as ANQGSEA. The CDR3 spans 12 residues. In DNA, the CDR3 is TGCAGCGTTGCCGGCGGGAGAGATCCGCAGTATTTT. Protein: CSVAGGRDPQYF.

This clone came up a few times. The V gene is TRBV5-1, the J gene TRBJ2-5; the match to TRBD1 covers 7 bases. V was pared by 4 bases and J by 2 bases, with 8 bases of the junction left unmatched. Germline values: CDR1 SGHRS, CDR2 YFSETQ. This CDR3 spans 15 amino acids. CDR3 loop: CASSDQGQEQETQYF. Here the CDR3 DNA reads TGCGCCAGCAGCGATCAAGGACAGGAACAAGAGACCCAGTACTTC.

The V gene is TRBV27, the J gene TRBJ2-3; D is unresolved. This CDR3 is built from 12 residues. Looked up from germline, CDR1 is MNHEY and CDR2 is SMNVEV (reference sequence). Trimming left V 6 bases short and J 3 bases short, with 7 bases between. The DNA of the CDR3 is TGTGCCAGCAGGCCCCATACAGATACGCAGTATTTT. Protein sequence: CASRPHTDTQYF.

This clone came up a few times. The rearrangement uses TRBV29-1 and TRBJ2-1, with 10 bases identical to TRBD2. Germline V gene lookup returns CDR1 SQVTM and CDR2 ANQGSEA. The CDR3 totals 14 residues. Here the CDR3 DNA reads TGCAGTCTTTCTCCTAGCGGGAGATGGAATGAGCAGTTCTTC. Protein: CSLSPSGRWNEQFF.

This clone was observed a few times. The chain uses TRBV28 and TRBJ1-2; D unclear. Trimming removed 3 bases from V and 5 bases from J, with 7 bases in between. This CDR3 is built from 12 residues. Germline-derived CDR1 and CDR2 are MDHEN and SYDVKM. DNA for the CDR3: TGTGCCAGCAGTTTGAAGGGATATGGCTACACCTTC. Its protein product is CASSLKGYGYTF.

The rearrangement uses TRBV2 and TRBJ2-2; 14 nucleotides align to TRBD2. Germline V gene data show CDR1 as SNHLY and CDR2 as FYNNEI. This CDR3 has 17 residues. Trimming removed 7 bases from V and 4 bases from J; junction bases left unmatched: 8. The CDR3 DNA follows: TGTGCCAGCAAAGGGACTAGCGGGAGTACAAGCACCGGGGAGCTGTTTTTT. It is translated as CASKGTSGSTSTGELFF.

J is TRBJ2-4 and V is TRBV2; D might be TRBD1 (5 bases). The germline V gene has CDR1 SNHLY and CDR2 FYNNEI. This CDR3 has 11 residues. Trimming shortened V by 8 bases and J by 13 bases, and 15 bases separated the two germline ends. The CDR3, as DNA: TGTGCCAGCCGGGCGGTAAGGGGCCAGTACTTC. It yields the protein CASRAVRGQYF. Filled out from reference TRBV2 and TRBJ2-4, the complete variable domain reads EPEVTQTPSHQVTQMGQEVILRCVPISNHLYFYWYRQILGQKVEFLVSFYNNEISEKSEIFDDQFSVERPDGSNFTLKIRSTKLEDSAMYFCASRAVRGQYFGAGTRLSVL.

J is TRBJ1-1 and V is TRBV7-2; D ambiguous. The CDR3 contains 13 residues. Germline V gene sequence: CDR1 SGHTA, CDR2 FQGNSA. The V and J ends lost 5 bases and 0 bases respectively, with 7 bases between them. CDR3 loop: CASSEHMNTEAFF. The DNA for the CDR3 is TGTGCCAGCAGCGAGCATATGAACACTGAAGCTTTCTTT.

The chain employs TRBV5-6 and TRBJ2-7, with 8 bases fitting TRBD2. The length of the CDR3 is 13 residues. V shed 4 bases, J shed 4 bases, and the junction held 4 bases outside the gene matches. Germline loops: CDR1 SGHDT, CDR2 YYEEEE. The CDR3 spells CASSRGLVYEQYF. The DNA for the CDR3 is TGTGCCAGCAGCCGGGGACTAGTTTACGAGCAGTACTTC.

Only a few counts were recorded for this clone. The genes are TRBV11-1 and TRBJ2-1; 10 bases map to TRBD1. The V segment lost 5 bases and the J segment 3 bases; nucleotides outside the gene matches: 4. The germline gives CDR1 SGHAT, CDR2 FQDESV (reference sequence). The CDR3 contains 15 residues. CDR3 sequence reads: CASSGGTGVYNEQFF. CDR3 in DNA: TGTGCCAGCAGCGGAGGGACAGGGGTCTACAATGAGCAGTTCTTC.